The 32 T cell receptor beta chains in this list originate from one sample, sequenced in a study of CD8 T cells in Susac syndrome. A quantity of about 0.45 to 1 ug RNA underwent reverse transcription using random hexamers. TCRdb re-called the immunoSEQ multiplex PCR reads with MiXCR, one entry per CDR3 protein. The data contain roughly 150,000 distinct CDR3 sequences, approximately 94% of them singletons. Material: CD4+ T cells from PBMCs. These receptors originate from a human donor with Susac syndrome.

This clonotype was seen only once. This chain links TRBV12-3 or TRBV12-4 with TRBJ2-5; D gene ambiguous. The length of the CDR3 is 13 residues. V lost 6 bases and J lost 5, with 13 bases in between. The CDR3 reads CASRRRPRETQYF. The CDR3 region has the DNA TGTGCCAGCAGGAGACGGCCCCGGGAGACCCAGTACTTC.

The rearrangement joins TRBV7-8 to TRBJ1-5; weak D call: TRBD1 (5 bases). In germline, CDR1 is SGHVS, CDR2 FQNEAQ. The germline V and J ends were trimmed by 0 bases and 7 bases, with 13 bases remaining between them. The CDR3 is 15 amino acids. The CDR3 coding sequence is TGTGCCAGCAGCTTAGCCGGGGGGGTACGCCAGCCCCAGCATTTT. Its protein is CASSLAGGVRQPQHF. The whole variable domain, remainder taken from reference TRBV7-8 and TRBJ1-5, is GAGVSQSPRYKVAKRGQDVALRCDPISGHVSLFWYQQALGQGPEFLTYFQNEAQLDKSGLPSDRFFAERPEGSVSTLKIQRTQQEDSAVYLCASSLAGGVRQPQHFGDGTRLSIL.

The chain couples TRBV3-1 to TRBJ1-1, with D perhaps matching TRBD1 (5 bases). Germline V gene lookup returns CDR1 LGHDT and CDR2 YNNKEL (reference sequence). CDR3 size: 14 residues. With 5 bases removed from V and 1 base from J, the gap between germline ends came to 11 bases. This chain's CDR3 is CASSSIGANTEAFF. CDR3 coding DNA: TGTGCCAGCAGCTCCATCGGGGCGAACACTGAAGCTTTCTTT.

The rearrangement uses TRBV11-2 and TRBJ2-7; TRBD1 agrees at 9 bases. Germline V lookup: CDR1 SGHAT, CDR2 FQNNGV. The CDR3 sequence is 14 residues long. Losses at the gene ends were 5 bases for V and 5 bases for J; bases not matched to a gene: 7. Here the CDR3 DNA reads TGTGCCAGCAGCCTTCGGGACAGGGCCAACGAGCAGTACTTC. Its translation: CASSLRDRANEQYF.

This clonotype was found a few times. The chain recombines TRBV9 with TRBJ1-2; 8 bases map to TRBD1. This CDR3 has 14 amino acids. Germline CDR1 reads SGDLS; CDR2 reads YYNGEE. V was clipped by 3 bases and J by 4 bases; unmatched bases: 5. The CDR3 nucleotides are TGTGCCAGCAGCGCTGGACAGGGCGGCTATGGCTACACCTTC. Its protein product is CASSAGQGGYGYTF.

CDR3 in DNA: TGCGCCAGCAGCCCAGTACCTCCGGGACAGGGAAGCAATGAGCAGTTCTTC. As protein: CASSPVPPGQGSNEQFF. The V call is TRBV5-1, the J call TRBJ2-1; TRBD1 matches 9 bases. The germline V gene encodes CDR1 SGHRS and CDR2 YFSETQ. This CDR3 region has 17 residues. V dropped 4 bases and J dropped 6; count of bases not matched to a gene: 14.

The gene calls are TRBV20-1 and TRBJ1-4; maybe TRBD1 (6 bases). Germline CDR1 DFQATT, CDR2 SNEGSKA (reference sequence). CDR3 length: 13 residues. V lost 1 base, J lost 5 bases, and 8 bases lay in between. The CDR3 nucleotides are TGCAGTGCTAGAGCAGGGGTAAATGAAAAACTGTTTTTT. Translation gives CSARAGVNEKLFF.

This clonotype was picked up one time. In nucleotides, the CDR3 is TGTGCCAGCAGCACTACAGGGCTGGGCAACTATGGCTACACCTTC. This sequence encodes CASSTTGLGNYGYTF. The genes are TRBV7-9 and TRBJ1-2, with a tentative D call TRBD1 (6 bases). Germline V lookup: CDR1 SEHNR, CDR2 FQNEAQ (reference sequence). The length of the CDR3 is 15 residues. The V and J ends lost 5 bases and 2 bases respectively, with 15 bases between them. Using reference TRBV7-9 and TRBJ1-2 for the parts outside the CDR3, the full variable domain is DTGVSQNPRHKITKRGQNVTFRCDPISEHNRLYWYRQTLGQGPEFLTYFQNEAQLEKSRLLSDRFSAERPKGSFSTLEIQRTEQGDSAMYLCASSTTGLGNYGYTFGSGTRLTVV.

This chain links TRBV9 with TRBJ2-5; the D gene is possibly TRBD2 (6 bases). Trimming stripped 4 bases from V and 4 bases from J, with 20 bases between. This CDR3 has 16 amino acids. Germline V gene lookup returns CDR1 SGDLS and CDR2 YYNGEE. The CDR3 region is CASSPRSSVKGETQYF. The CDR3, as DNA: TGTGCCAGCAGCCCCCGCTCTAGCGTAAAGGGAGAGACCCAGTACTTC.

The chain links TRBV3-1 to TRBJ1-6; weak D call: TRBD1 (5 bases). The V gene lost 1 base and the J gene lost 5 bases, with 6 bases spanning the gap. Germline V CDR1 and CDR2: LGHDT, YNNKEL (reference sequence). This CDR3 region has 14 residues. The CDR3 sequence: CASSQGRDNSPLHF. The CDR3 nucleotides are TGTGCCAGCAGCCAAGGCAGGGATAATTCACCCCTCCACTTT.

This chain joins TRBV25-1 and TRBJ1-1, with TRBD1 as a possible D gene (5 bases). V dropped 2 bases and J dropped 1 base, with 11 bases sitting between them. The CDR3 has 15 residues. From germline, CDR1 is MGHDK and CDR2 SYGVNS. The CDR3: CASSEEGRGNTEAFF. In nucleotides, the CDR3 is TGTGCCAGCAGTGAAGAGGGAAGGGGGAACACTGAAGCTTTCTTT.

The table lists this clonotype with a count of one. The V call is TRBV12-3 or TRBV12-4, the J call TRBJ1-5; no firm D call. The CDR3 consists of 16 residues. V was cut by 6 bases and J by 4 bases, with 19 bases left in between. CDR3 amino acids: CASSLSLLRENQPQHF. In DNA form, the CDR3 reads TGTGCCAGCAGCCTAAGCCTCCTCCGGGAGAATCAGCCCCAGCATTTT.

The CDR3 spells CASSYSGTGSGETQYF. CDR3 nucleotide sequence: TGTGCCAGCAGTTACTCGGGGACAGGGAGCGGAGAGACCCAGTACTTC. The chain uses TRBV6-5 and TRBJ2-5; 9 positions match TRBD1. The CDR3 is 16 residues long. The J segment lost 4 bases and the V segment lost 0 bases, leaving 6 bases of the junction unmatched. The V gene's germline CDR1 is MNHEY and CDR2 SVGAGI.

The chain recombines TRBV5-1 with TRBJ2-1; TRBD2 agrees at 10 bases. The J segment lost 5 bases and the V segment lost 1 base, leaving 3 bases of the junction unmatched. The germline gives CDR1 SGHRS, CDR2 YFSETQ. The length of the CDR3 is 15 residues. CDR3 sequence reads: CASSLQLAGNNEQFF. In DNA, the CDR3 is TGCGCCAGCAGCTTGCAACTAGCGGGGAACAATGAGCAGTTCTTC.

CDR3 region: CAISEAPPGSGDTQYF. The CDR3 nucleotides read TGTGCCATCAGTGAGGCCCCACCAGGATCGGGGGATACGCAGTATTTT. V and J are TRBV10-3 and TRBJ2-3; possible D gene TRBD2, 5 bases. Trimming removed 2 bases from V and 6 bases from J, with 18 bases in between. Germline CDR1 is ENHRY and CDR2 is SYGVKD. The CDR3 loop spans 16 amino acids.

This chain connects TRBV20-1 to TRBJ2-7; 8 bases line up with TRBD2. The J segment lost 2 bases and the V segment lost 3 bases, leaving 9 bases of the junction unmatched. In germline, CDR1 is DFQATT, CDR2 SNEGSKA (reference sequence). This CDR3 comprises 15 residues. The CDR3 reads CSASSMREATYEQYF. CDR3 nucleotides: TGCAGTGCTAGCTCGATGCGGGAGGCCACCTACGAGCAGTACTTC.

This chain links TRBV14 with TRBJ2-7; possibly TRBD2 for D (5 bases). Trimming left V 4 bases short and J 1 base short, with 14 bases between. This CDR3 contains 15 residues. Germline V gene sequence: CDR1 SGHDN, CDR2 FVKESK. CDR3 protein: CASSLVGSASYEQYF. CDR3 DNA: TGTGCCAGCAGCCTCGTAGGTAGCGCTTCCTACGAGCAGTACTTC.

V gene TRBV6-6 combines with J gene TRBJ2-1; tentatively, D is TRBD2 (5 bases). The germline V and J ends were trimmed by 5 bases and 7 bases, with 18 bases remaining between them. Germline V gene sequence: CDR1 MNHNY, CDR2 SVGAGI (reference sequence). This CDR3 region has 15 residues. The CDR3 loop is CASSLRAEGKNEQFF. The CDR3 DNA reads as TGTGCCAGCAGTCTCCGGGCCGAGGGTAAGAATGAGCAGTTCTTC.

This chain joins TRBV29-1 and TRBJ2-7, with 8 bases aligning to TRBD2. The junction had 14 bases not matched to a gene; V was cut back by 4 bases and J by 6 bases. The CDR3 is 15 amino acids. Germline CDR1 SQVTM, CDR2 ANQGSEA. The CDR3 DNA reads TGCAGCGTTGCCTTGGGAGCGGGAGAAGCCTCCGAGCAGTACTTC. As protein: CSVALGAGEASEQYF.

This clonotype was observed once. CDR3 region: CASSGLAGGRETQYF. The CDR3 DNA reads TGTGCCAGCAGTGGACTAGCGGGGGGGCGTGAGACCCAGTACTTC. The rearrangement joins TRBV2 to TRBJ2-5, with 14 nucleotides matching TRBD2. V dropped 4 bases and J dropped 5; count of bases not matched to a gene: 3. The CDR3 is 15 amino acids. Germline CDR1 reads SNHLY; CDR2 reads FYNNEI.

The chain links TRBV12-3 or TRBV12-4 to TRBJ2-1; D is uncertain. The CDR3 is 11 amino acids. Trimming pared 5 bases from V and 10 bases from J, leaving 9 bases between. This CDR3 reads CASSLLEEQFF. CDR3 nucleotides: TGTGCCAGCAGTCTCTTAGAAGAGCAGTTCTTC.

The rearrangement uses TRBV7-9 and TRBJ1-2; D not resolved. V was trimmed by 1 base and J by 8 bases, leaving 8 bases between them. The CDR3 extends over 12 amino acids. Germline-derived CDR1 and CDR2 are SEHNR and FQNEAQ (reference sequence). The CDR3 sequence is CASSLVGIGYTF. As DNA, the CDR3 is TGTGCCAGCAGCTTAGTAGGGATCGGCTACACCTTC.

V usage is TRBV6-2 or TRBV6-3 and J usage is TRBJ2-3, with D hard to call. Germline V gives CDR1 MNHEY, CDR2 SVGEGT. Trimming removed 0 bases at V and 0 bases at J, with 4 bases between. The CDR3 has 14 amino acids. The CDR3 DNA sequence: TGTGCCAGCAGTTACTCGGACAGCACAGATACGCAGTATTTT. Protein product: CASSYSDSTDTQYF.

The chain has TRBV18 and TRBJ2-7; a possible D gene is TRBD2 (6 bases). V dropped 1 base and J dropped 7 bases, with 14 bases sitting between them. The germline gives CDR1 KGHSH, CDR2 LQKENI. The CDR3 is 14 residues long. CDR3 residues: CASSPRTKGQEQYF. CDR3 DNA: TGTGCCAGCTCACCACGGACTAAGGGCCAAGAGCAGTACTTC.

The CDR3 region is CASSQDPTGGIYNEQFF. The CDR3 DNA reads TGTGCCAGCAGCCAAGACCCGACAGGGGGCATCTACAATGAGCAGTTCTTC. The V call is TRBV3-1, the J call TRBJ2-1; 10 bases line up with TRBD1. After removal of 0 bases from V and 3 bases from J, the junction contained 5 bases not matched to a gene. The germline gives CDR1 LGHDT, CDR2 YNNKEL (reference sequence). The CDR3 contains 17 residues.

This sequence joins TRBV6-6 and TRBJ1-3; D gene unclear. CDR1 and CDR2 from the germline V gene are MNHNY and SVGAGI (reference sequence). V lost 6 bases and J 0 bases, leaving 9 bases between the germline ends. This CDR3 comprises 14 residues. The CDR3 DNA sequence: TGTGCCAGCAGAGAAGGCGGCTCTGGAAACACCATATATTTT. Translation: CASREGGSGNTIYF.

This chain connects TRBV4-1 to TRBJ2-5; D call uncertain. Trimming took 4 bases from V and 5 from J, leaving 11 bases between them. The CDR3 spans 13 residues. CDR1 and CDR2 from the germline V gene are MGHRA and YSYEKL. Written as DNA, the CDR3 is TGCGCCAGCAGCCTAGGAAGGCTGGAGACCCAGTACTTC. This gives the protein CASSLGRLETQYF.

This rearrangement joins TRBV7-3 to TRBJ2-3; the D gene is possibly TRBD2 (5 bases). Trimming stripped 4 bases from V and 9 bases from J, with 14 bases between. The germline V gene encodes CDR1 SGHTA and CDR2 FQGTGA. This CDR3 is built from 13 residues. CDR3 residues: CASSSTTPGTQYF. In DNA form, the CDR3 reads TGTGCCAGCAGCTCGACTACCCCGGGGACGCAGTATTTT. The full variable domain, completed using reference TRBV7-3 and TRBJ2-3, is GAGVSQTPSNKVTEKGKYVELRCDPISGHTALYWYRQSLGQGPEFLIYFQGTGAADDSGLPNDRFFAVRPEGSVSTLKIQRTERGDSAVYLCASSSTTPGTQYFGPGTRLTVL.

CDR3 in amino acids: CASSYVDSRAMSGYTF. The CDR3 DNA sequence: TGTGCCAGCAGCTACGTTGACAGTAGGGCGATGAGTGGCTACACCTTC. J is TRBJ1-2 and V is TRBV7-9; D is perhaps TRBD1 (5 bases). Trimming removed 4 bases from V and 7 bases from J, with 22 bases in between. Germline V gene sequence: CDR1 SEHNR, CDR2 FQNEAQ (reference sequence). This CDR3 is built from 16 residues.

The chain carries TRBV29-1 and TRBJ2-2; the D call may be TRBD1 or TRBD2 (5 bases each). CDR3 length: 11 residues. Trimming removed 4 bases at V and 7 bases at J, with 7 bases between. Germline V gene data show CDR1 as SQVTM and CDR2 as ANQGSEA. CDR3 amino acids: CSVGGGGELFF. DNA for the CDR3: TGCAGCGTTGGTGGGGGCGGGGAGCTGTTTTTT.

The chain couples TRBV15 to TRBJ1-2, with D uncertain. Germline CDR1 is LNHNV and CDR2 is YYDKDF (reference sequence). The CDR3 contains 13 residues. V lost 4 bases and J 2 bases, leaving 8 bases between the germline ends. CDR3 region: CATSKDGNYGYTF. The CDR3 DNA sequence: TGTGCCACCAGCAAGGACGGGAACTATGGCTACACCTTC.

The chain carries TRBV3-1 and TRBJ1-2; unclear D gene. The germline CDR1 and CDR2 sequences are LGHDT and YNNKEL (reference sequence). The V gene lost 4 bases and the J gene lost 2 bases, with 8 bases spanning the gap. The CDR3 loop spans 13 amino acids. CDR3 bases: TGTGCCAGCAGCCTGGGAGAAAACTATGGCTACACCTTC. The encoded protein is CASSLGENYGYTF.